The TCR beta chain described here comes from a study of blood T cell repertoires in COVID-19. About the study: There were acute and convalescent COVID-19 samples, and they came from the United States, Italy and Spain.

Per the original data handling: Reference gene primers were amplified, and this amplification served to estimate nucleated cell counts. Generated by immunoSEQ multiplex PCR, the TCRdb table keeps only in-frame clones and is missing some. D and trimming were read from the DNA, whereas the V and J calls and clone size are those reported in that table. Found here are approximately 300,000 clones, around 91% of them singletons; the top ten hold around 1%. Seattle-derived patients entered the study during active infection and were followed longitudinally. Concerning this clone: One end of the junction is discordant with germline, which a read error may explain.

Germline values: CDR1 MNHNS, CDR2 SASEGT. This CDR3 is built from 15 residues. This chain connects TRBV6-1 to TRBJ1-6; 8 bases agree with TRBD1. Sequenced input: peripheral blood. This clonotype originated in a woman aged 40 to 49 with COVID-19, enrolled during active disease. Written as DNA, the CDR3 is TGTGTCAGCAGTGAATACGGGACAGGATGGTCACCCCTCCACTTT. Translation gives CVSSEYGTGWSPLHF.